These 22 T cell receptor beta chains originate from one sample sequenced in a study of shared clonotypes between healthy human individuals. Using immunoSEQ multiplex PCR, the repertoire was profiled, and TCRdb retains in-frame clones only, with some absent. This sample has some 2.3 million clones, with more than 85% found just once. The sequenced sample was naive CD4+ T cells from PBMCs. Subset described: CD45RA+ positively selected. The receptors originated from a man younger than 35 in good health. Some clones in this sample may be carry-over from other donors' samples.

The chain recombines TRBV28 with TRBJ1-5, with TRBD1 matching 7 bases. CDR1 and CDR2 from the germline V gene are MDHEN and SYDVKM. This CDR3 is 16 amino acids long. Germline trimming cut 3 bases from V and 1 base from J; bases unmatched to any gene: 6. The CDR3 bases are TGTGCCAGCAGTTTCGCAGGGGGGTCGAGCAATCAGCCCCAGCATTTT. Translating it yields CASSFAGGSSNQPQHF.

This chain uses TRBV10-1 with TRBJ1-1; 8 bases agree with TRBD1. The CDR3 is made up of 14 amino acids. V was clipped by 9 bases and J by 5 bases; unmatched bases: 11. Germline V gene data show CDR1 as WNHNN and CDR2 as SYGVQD (reference sequence). CDR3 sequence reads: CARGRTGPRTEAFF. DNA for the CDR3: TGCGCCAGGGGGAGGACAGGGCCGCGGACTGAAGCTTTCTTT.

With respect to this clone: One end of the junction fails to match germline, which may point to a read error. V is TRBV2 and J is TRBJ2-1; tentative D call: TRBD1 (5 bases). Germline CDR1 and CDR2: SNHLY and FYNNEI. This CDR3 comprises 14 residues. CDR3: CASSALWGYDEQFF. Written as DNA, the CDR3 is TGTGCCAGCAGTGCCCTTTGGGGCTACGATGAGCAGTTCTTC. The whole variable domain, filled in from reference TRBV2 and TRBJ2-1, reads EPEVTQTPSHQVTQMGQEVILRCVPISNHLYFYWYRQILGQKVEFLVSFYNNEISEKSEIFDDQFSVERPDGSNFTLKIRSTKLEDSAMYFCASSALWGYDEQFFGPGTRLTVL.

The chain couples TRBV19 to TRBJ1-2, with D perhaps matching TRBD1 (6 bases). CDR3 length: 14 amino acids. Looked up from germline, CDR1 is LNHDA and CDR2 is SQIVND (reference sequence). V gave up 10 bases and J gave up 5 bases, with 20 bases separating them. The CDR3 here is CATLGHGIRYGYTF. CDR3 DNA: TGTGCCACCTTGGGACACGGGATACGTTATGGCTACACCTTC. The complete variable domain, with remaining parts taken from reference TRBV19 and TRBJ1-2, reads DGGITQSPKYLFRKEGQNVTLSCEQNLNHDAMYWYRQDPGQGLRLIYYSQIVNDFQKGDIAEGYSVSREKKESFPLTVTSAQKNPTAFYLCATLGHGIRYGYTFGSGTRLTVV.

The rearrangement joins TRBV29-1 to TRBJ2-1; 8 bases map to TRBD2. Looked up from germline, CDR1 is SQVTM and CDR2 is ANQGSEA. The J segment lost 6 bases and the V segment lost 4 bases, leaving 11 bases of the junction unmatched. The CDR3 has 15 amino acids. CDR3 loop: CSVVAGTSISNEQFF. The CDR3 bases are TGCAGCGTTGTCGCCGGGACTAGTATTAGCAATGAGCAGTTCTTC.

The rearrangement links TRBV11-3 to TRBJ2-7; 9 nucleotides match TRBD1. The CDR3 spans 14 residues. V lost 4 bases to trimming and J lost 3 bases; unmatched junction nucleotides: 4. Per germline, CDR1 SGHNT and CDR2 YENEEA. The CDR3 DNA reads as TGTGCCAGCAGCTCACAGGGGGCCCACTACGAGCAGTACTTC. Its translation: CASSSQGAHYEQYF.

J is TRBJ2-7 and V is TRBV19; D assignment may be TRBD1 or TRBD2 (5 bases each). The V end lost 5 bases, the J end lost 7 bases, and 24 bases lay between the germline ends. The CDR3 covers 16 residues. CDR1 LNHDA and CDR2 SQIVND come from the germline V gene (reference sequence). The CDR3: CASSSPPGTARGEQYF. The CDR3 DNA is TGTGCCAGTAGTTCCCCCCCCGGGACGGCCAGAGGGGAGCAGTACTTC.

The chain combines TRBV5-1 with TRBJ1-2, with TRBD1 matching over 7 bases. CDR1 and CDR2 from the germline V gene are SGHRS and YFSETQ. This CDR3 comprises 15 residues. V lost 4 bases, J lost 7 bases, and 13 bases stayed unmatched. The CDR3 spells CASSARDSLSGGYTF. The CDR3 bases are TGCGCCAGCAGCGCCCGGGACAGCTTATCCGGTGGCTACACCTTC.

V is TRBV15 and J is TRBJ2-1; D unresolved. The germline V gene has CDR1 LNHNV and CDR2 YYDKDF (reference sequence). Between the trimmed V and J ends, which lost 5 bases and 3 bases, there was a span of 11 bases. The CDR3 consists of 14 residues. CDR3 residues: CATSVSLRYNEQFF. The CDR3 coding sequence is TGTGCCACCAGCGTCAGCCTACGCTACAATGAGCAGTTCTTC.

This chain's CDR3 is CASSQVRDRAQETQYF. The CDR3 DNA follows: TGTGCCAGCAGCCAAGTCCGCGATAGAGCACAAGAGACCCAGTACTTC. The chain couples TRBV4-2 to TRBJ2-5; D unresolved. This CDR3 has 16 residues. V lost 1 base and J lost 2, with 14 bases in between. The V gene's germline CDR1 is LGHNA and CDR2 YNFKEQ.

This clone came up once. In nucleotides, the CDR3 is TGCAGCGTCGGAACAGGGACTGGAAACACCATATATTTT. Amino acids: CSVGTGTGNTIYF. V gene TRBV29-1 combines with J gene TRBJ1-3; perhaps TRBD1 as D (6 bases). CDR3 length: 13 amino acids. Trimming removed 6 bases at V and 2 bases at J, with 11 bases between. Germline CDR1 SQVTM, CDR2 ANQGSEA.

This chain links TRBV7-2 with TRBJ2-4; TRBD2 matches 8 bases. The CDR3 runs 17 residues. With V trimmed by 5 bases and J by 7 bases, 16 bases remained unmatched. Germline CDR1 is SGHTA and CDR2 is FQGNSA. The CDR3: CASSPRGLAGFRNIQYF. The CDR3 DNA reads as TGTGCCAGCAGCCCGCGGGGATTAGCGGGATTTAGGAACATTCAGTACTTC.

The V call is TRBV6-1, the J call TRBJ1-4, with 8 bases lining up with TRBD1. V gave up 4 bases and J gave up 7 bases; unmatched junction bases: 2. From germline, CDR1 is MNHNS and CDR2 SASEGT. This CDR3 has 13 amino acids. CDR3 residues: CASSGTGSEKLFF. CDR3 sequence (DNA): TGTGCCAGCAGTGGGACAGGGAGTGAAAAACTGTTTTTT.

The V gene is TRBV5-4, the J gene TRBJ2-6; no clear D gene. The CDR3 covers 17 residues. Looked up from germline, CDR1 is SGHNT and CDR2 is YYREEE (reference sequence). Trimming left V 0 bases short and J 0 bases short, with 10 bases between. The CDR3 nucleotides are TGTGCCAGCAGCTTGGGTGAGCTTCGCTCTGGGGCCAACGTCCTGACTTTC. It translates to CASSLGELRSGANVLTF.

This sequence joins TRBV5-4 and TRBJ2-5; TRBD2 aligns across 9 bases. Germline lookup yields CDR1 SGHNT and CDR2 YYREEE (reference sequence). V was pared by 1 base and J by 5 bases, with 9 bases of the junction left unmatched. The CDR3 has 16 amino acids. CDR3: CASSLRSGSHLETQYF. The CDR3 region has the DNA TGTGCCAGCAGCTTGCGTAGCGGGAGTCATTTGGAGACCCAGTACTTC.

The chain uses TRBV5-1 and TRBJ2-7; D may correspond to TRBD1 or TRBD2 (5 bases each). The germline CDR1 and CDR2 sequences are SGHRS and YFSETQ. V shed 0 bases and J shed 6 bases, with 13 bases lying between them. The CDR3 has 14 residues. CDR3 residues: CASSLGNRGLEQYF. CDR3 coding DNA: TGCGCCAGCAGCTTGGGCAACCGGGGCCTCGAGCAGTACTTC.

This clone was observed a single time. The chain couples TRBV2 to TRBJ1-1; no clear D. The CDR3 extends over 14 amino acids. From germline, CDR1 is SNHLY and CDR2 FYNNEI. Between the trimmed V and J ends, which lost 11 bases and 4 bases, there was a span of 20 bases. The DNA for the CDR3 is TGTGCCTCCGCAGGACCCAGTAGGAGCACTGAAGCTTTCTTT. Its translation: CASAGPSRSTEAFF.

This sequence joins TRBV27 and TRBJ1-2; 7 nucleotides line up with TRBD1. The J segment lost 4 bases and the V segment lost 5 bases, leaving 7 bases of the junction unmatched. The CDR3 is made up of 14 amino acids. Germline V gene sequence: CDR1 MNHEY, CDR2 SMNVEV (reference sequence). CDR3 DNA sequence: TGTGCCAGCAGTCGCCTGACAGGGAGCTATGGCTACACCTTC. Its protein is CASSRLTGSYGYTF.

The chain has TRBV30 and TRBJ1-1, with TRBD1 matching 9 bases. The germline V gene encodes CDR1 GTSNPN and CDR2 SVGIG (reference sequence). The CDR3 length is 12 residues. The trim removed 0 bases at V and 11 bases at J, leaving 4 bases unmatched. The CDR3 DNA is TGTGCCTGGAGTGTACGGGACAGGGCGGCTTTCTTT. Translation: CAWSVRDRAAFF.

The CDR3 DNA reads as TGTGCCAGCAGCCTTGGCCCCGAGGGGAACTATGGCTACACCTTC. The encoded protein is CASSLGPEGNYGYTF. The chain links TRBV11-2 to TRBJ1-2; TRBD1 is a possible D gene (5 bases). Trimming removed 5 bases at V and 2 bases at J, with 15 bases between. Germline assignment: CDR1 SGHAT and CDR2 FQNNGV. The CDR3 spans 15 residues. Together with reference TRBV11-2 and TRBJ1-2, the CDR3 gives the full variable domain: EAGVAQSPRYKIIEKRQSVAFWCNPISGHATLYWYQQILGQGPKLLIQFQNNGVVDDSQLPKDRFSAERLKGVDSTLKIQPAKLEDSAVYLCASSLGPEGNYGYTFGSGTRLTVV.

This clone has only one observation. The chain uses TRBV4-3 and TRBJ2-1, with a weak D call TRBD2 (6 bases). This CDR3 comprises 16 residues. CDR1 LGHNA and CDR2 YSLEER come from the germline V gene. V lost 0 bases to trimming and J lost 5 bases, with 14 bases between them. The CDR3 protein is CASSQDRGTQNNEQFF. DNA of the CDR3: TGCGCCAGCAGCCAAGATCGGGGGACCCAAAACAATGAGCAGTTCTTC.

The chain is built from TRBV28 and TRBJ1-5; the D gene is possibly TRBD1 (5 bases). Germline V lookup: CDR1 MDHEN, CDR2 SYDVKM. The V end was cut by 4 bases, the J end by 6 bases, with 16 bases between. CDR3 length: 15 residues. The CDR3 sequence is CASSSGGGNGQPQHF. DNA of the CDR3: TGTGCCAGCAGTTCCGGGGGGGGGAACGGTCAGCCCCAGCATTTT.